This TCR beta chain comes out of a study of cytomegalovirus exposure and HLA in healthy donors. This clone was seen only a few times. V lost 2 bases and J lost 5; bases outside the gene matches: 7. This CDR3 has 15 residues. Germline CDR1 GTSNPN, CDR2 SVGIG (reference sequence). The primer mix had 60 Vbeta and 13 Jbeta primers. Assay: immunoSEQ multiplex PCR; the TCRdb copy retains only in-frame clones and omits some. The profile shows under 95,000 clones, more than 60% of them singletons. J is TRBJ2-5 and V is TRBV30; TRBD2 matches at 11 bases. The source material was PBMCs. The source of this sequence is a man aged 35-49 years in good health and CMV-seronegative. The CDR3 is CAWSPTSGRGETQYF. The CDR3 nucleotides read TGTGCCTGGAGTCCTACTAGCGGGAGAGGGGAGACCCAGTACTTC. Full variable domain (missing parts from reference TRBV30 and TRBJ2-5): SQTIHQWPATLVQPVGSPLSLECTVEGTSNPNLYWYRQAAGRGLQLLFYSVGIGQISSEVPQNLSASRPQDRQFILSSKKLLLSDSGFYLCAWSPTSGRGETQYFGPGTRLLVL.